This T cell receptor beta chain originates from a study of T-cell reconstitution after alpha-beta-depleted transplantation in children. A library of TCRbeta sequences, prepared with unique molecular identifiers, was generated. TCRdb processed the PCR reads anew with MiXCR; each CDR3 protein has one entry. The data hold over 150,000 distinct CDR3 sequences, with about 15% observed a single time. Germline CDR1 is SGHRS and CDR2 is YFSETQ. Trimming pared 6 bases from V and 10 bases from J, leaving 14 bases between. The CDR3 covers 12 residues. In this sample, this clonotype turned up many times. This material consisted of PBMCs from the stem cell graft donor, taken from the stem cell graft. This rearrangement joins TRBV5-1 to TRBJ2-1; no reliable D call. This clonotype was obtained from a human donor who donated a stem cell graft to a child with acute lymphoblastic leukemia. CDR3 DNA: TGCGCCAGCATCAACCGGATCGGAGAGCAGTTCTTC. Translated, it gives CASINRIGEQFF.